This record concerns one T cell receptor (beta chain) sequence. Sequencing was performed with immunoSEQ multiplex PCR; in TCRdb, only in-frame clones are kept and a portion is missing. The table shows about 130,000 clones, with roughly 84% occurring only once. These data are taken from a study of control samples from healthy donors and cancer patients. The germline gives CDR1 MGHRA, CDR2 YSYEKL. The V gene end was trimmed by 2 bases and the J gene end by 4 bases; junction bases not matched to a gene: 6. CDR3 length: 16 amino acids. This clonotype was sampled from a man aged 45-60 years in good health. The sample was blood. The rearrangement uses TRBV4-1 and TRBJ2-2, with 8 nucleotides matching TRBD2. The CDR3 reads CASSQHGGAFTGELFF. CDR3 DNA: TGCGCCAGCAGCCAACACGGGGGGGCGTTCACCGGGGAGCTGTTTTTT.